This T cell receptor beta chain was captured by sequencing in a study of T cells in Graves' hyperthyroidism and ophthalmopathy. For ophthalmopathy patients, the Clinical Activity Score was at least 3 and the NOSPECS grade at least 4; duration was under 3 months. Patients having uncontrolled infection, another autoimmune disease, pregnancy or lactation were not included. This clonotype has at least ten counts. The length of the CDR3 is 17 residues. J was trimmed by 4 bases and V by 4 bases; bases with no gene match: 12. CDR1 and CDR2 from the germline V gene are MNHNS and SASEGT. Researchers took RNA transcripts and amplified the TCR beta CDR3 regions from them. The TCR CDR3 first-round RT-PCR relied on the HTBI primer set. TCRdb re-called the multiplex PCR reads through MiXCR, storing one row per CDR3 protein. The sample has 500,000 to 650,000 distinct CDR3 sequences; around 13% are singletons.

This chain links TRBV6-1 with TRBJ1-2; 10 positions agree with TRBD1. The clonotype originates from a woman in her forties or fifties with Graves' ophthalmopathy. Material: blood. CDR3 nucleotides: TGTGCCAGCAGTGGGAGGACAGGGGGAAAATGGACCTATGGCTACACCTTC. This codes for CASSGRTGGKWTYGYTF.